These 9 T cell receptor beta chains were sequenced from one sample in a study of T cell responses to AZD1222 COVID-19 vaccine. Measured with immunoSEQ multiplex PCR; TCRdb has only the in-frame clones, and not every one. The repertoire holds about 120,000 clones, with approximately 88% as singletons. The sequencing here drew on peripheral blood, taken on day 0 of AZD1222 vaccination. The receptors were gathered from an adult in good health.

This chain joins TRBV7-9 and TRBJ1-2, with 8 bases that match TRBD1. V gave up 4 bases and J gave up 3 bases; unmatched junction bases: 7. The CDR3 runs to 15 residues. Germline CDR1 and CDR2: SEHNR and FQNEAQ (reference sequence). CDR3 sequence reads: CASSSHLTGDYGYTF. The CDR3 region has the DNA TGTGCCAGCAGCTCCCACCTGACAGGGGACTATGGCTACACCTTC.

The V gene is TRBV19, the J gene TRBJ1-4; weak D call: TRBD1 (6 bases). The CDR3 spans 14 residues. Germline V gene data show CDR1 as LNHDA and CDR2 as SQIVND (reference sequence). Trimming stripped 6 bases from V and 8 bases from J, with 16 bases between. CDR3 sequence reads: CASRAKQGYEKLFF. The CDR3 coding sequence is TGTGCCAGTAGAGCCAAACAGGGATACGAAAAACTGTTTTTT.

CDR3 DNA: TGTGCCAGCTCACCACAGGACCTGAACACTGAAGCTTTCTTT. Amino acids: CASSPQDLNTEAFF. The chain employs TRBV18 and TRBJ1-1; D gene ambiguous. Germline V gives CDR1 KGHSH, CDR2 LQKENI. Trimming cost V 1 base and J 0 bases, with 6 bases left between them. The CDR3 is 14 residues long.

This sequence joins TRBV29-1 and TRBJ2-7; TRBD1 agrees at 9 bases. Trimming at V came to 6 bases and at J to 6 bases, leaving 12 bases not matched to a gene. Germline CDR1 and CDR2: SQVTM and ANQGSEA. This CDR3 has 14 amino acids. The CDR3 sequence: CSVDEWGQGGEQYF. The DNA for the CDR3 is TGCAGCGTAGACGAATGGGGACAGGGAGGCGAGCAGTACTTC.

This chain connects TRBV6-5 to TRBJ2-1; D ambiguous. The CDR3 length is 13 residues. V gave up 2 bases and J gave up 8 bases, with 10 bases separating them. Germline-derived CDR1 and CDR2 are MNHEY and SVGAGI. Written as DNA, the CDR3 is TGTGCCAGCAGTTACCCCGGCTGGGATGAGCAGTTCTTC. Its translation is CASSYPGWDEQFF.

The CDR3 spells CASSDGGQTYNEQFF. DNA for the CDR3: TGTGCCAGCAGCGACGGGGGACAGACCTACAATGAGCAGTTCTTC. The chain joins TRBV6-2 or TRBV6-3 to TRBJ2-1; tentative D call: TRBD1 (7 bases). The CDR3 contains 15 residues. The V gene's germline CDR1 is MNHEY and CDR2 SVGEGT. Trimming stripped 6 bases from V and 2 bases from J, with 14 bases between.

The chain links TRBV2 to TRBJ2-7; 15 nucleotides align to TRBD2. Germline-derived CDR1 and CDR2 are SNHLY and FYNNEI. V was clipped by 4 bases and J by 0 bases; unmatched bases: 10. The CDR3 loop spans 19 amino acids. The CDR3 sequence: CASSGPGLAGGRSSYEQYF. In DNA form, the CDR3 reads TGTGCCAGCAGTGGTCCGGGACTAGCGGGGGGCAGAAGCTCCTACGAGCAGTACTTC.

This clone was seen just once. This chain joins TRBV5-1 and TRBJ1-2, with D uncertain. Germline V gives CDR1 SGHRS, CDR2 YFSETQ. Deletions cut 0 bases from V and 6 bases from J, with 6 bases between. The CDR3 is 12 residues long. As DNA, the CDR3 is TGCGCCAGCAGCTTGGCCCGTGATGGCTACACCTTC. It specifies CASSLARDGYTF.

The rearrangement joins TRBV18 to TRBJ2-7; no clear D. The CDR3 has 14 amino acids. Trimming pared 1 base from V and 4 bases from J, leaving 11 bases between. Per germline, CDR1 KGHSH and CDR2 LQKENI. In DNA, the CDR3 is TGTGCCAGCTCACCACAACCAAACTTATACGAGCAGTACTTC. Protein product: CASSPQPNLYEQYF.